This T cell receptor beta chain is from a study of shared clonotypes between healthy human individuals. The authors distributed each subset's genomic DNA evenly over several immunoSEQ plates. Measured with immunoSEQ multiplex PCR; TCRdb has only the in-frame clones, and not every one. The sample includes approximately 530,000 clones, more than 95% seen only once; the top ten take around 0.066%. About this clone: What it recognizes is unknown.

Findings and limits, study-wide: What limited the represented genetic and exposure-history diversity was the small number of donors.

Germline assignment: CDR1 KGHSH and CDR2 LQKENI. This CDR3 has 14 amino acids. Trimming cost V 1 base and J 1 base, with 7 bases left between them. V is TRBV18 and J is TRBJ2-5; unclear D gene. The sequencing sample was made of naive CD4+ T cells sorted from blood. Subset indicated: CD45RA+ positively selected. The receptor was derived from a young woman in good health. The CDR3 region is CASSPRAAQETQYF. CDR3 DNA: TGTGCCAGCTCACCACGGGCGGCCCAAGAGACCCAGTACTTC.